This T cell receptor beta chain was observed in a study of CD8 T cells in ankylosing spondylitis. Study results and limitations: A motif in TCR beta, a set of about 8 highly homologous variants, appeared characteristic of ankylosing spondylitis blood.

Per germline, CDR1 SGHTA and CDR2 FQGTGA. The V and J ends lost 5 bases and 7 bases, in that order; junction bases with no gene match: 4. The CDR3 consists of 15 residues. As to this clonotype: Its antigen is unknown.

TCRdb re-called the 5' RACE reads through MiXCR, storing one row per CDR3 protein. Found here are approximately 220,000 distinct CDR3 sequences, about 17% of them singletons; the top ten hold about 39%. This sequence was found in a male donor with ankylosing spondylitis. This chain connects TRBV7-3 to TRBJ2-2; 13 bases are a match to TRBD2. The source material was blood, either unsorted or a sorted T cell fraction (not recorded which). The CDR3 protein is CASSAGTSGVGELFF. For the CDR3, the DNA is TGTGCCAGCAGCGCCGGGACTAGCGGGGTCGGGGAGCTGTTTTTT.